This T cell receptor beta chain stems from a study of identical twins. This CDR3 is 17 amino acids long. General study points: One should note that invariant MAIT and iNKT cells could partly confound zero-insertion analyses. Insertions ran lower in abundant cord blood beta clonotypes, though not in memory repertoires.

TCRdb used MiXCR to reprocess the 5' RACE reads, holding one entry per CDR3 protein. The sample includes some 660,000 distinct CDR3 sequences, under 9% of them seen just once. This clonotype was detected only once. What it binds is not known. The sample also formed part of further work on yellow fever vaccine responses in identical twins.

The receptor was isolated from a woman under 30 in good health. This sequence joins TRBV12-3 or TRBV12-4 and TRBJ2-1; 9 nucleotides line up with TRBD2. Sequences were obtained from PBMCs. In nucleotides, the CDR3 is TGTACCATCAGTTTAGGAATGACTAGCGGAAACTACAATGAGCAGTTCTTC. It is translated as CTISLGMTSGNYNEQFF.